The rows below give T cell receptor beta chains drawn from one sample of a study of beta chain features in type 1 diabetes. The method was immunoSEQ multiplex PCR; TCRdb's version includes in-frame clones alone and lacks a portion of them. The table records about 320,000 clones, 11% to 15% of them present only once. Sequencing was carried out using central memory CD4+ T cells from blood. The source is a man aged 25-45 years in good health. The CDR3 runs from the conserved cysteine through the conserved F or W. D genes are given only for firm matches. The size of a clone is reported for some rows only, either as once, few or many, or as a class for expanded clones.

>13|TRBV9|.|TRBJ2-5|few
TGTGCCAGCAGCGTGGGGTCCGGTGAGACCCAGTACTTC
CASSVGSGETQYF
>16|TRBV5-4|.|TRBJ2-3|few
TGTGCCAGCAGCTTGGAATCCAGCCTAGGGACAGATACGCAGTATTTT
CASSLESSLGTDTQYF
>17|TRBV7-2|.|TRBJ1-4|few
TGTGCCAGCAGCTTAGGTTCGTCGGTTTCGTCTAATGAAAAACTGTTTTTT
CASSLGSSVSSNEKLFF
>12|TRBV2|.|TRBJ2-3|.
TGTGCCAGCAGTAAACAGGGTGATACGCAGTATTTT
CASSKQGDTQYF
>14|TRBV19|TRBD1|TRBJ1-2|.
TGTGCCAGTAATCCGTCGGGACAGTTGGGGGGCTACACCTTC
CASNPSGQLGGYTF
>13|TRBV18|.|TRBJ2-2|.
TGTGCCAGCTCCCCCAGGGAAACCGGGGAGCTGTTTTTT
CASSPRETGELFF
>19|TRBV9|TRBD1|TRBJ1-2|few
TGTGCCAGCACCACTTTTGATGGACAGGGTTCCTTTACCCTCAATGGCTACACCTTC
CASTTFDGQGSFTLNGYTF
>14|TRBV10-3|.|TRBJ2-3|.
TGTGCCATGCAGGGGGGTAGCCCCACAGATACGCAGTATTTT
CAMQGGSPTDTQYF
>13|TRBV15|.|TRBJ2-3|.
TGTGCCACCAGCAGAGACCGGCCAGATACGCAGTATTTT
CATSRDRPDTQYF
>14|TRBV6-1|.|TRBJ2-3|.
TGTGCCAGCAGTGAACATCAGAACACAGATACGCAGTATTTT
CASSEHQNTDTQYF
>11|TRBV29-1|.|TRBJ1-1|few
TGCAGCGTTGACCCCTACGATCAGGCTTTCTTT
CSVDPYDQAFF
>13|TRBV6-5|.|TRBJ2-1|.
TGTGCCAGCGGATGGGGACTGTACAATGAGCAGTTCTTC
CASGWGLYNEQFF
>15|TRBV19|.|TRBJ1-5|.
TGTGCCAGTACGGGAGCCTCATATAGCAATCAGCCCCAGCATTTT
CASTGASYSNQPQHF
>14|TRBV5-4|.|TRBJ1-2|few
TGTGCCAGCAGCCAGGGCCCCTCGGGATATGGCTACACCTTC
CASSQGPSGYGYTF
>14|TRBV7-2|.|TRBJ2-5|.
TGTGCCAGCAGCCCCTACAGGGGCGGGGGGACCCAGTACTTC
CASSPYRGGGTQYF
>17|TRBV5-4|TRBD2|TRBJ2-5|.
TGTGCCAGCAGCCTCGGACTAGCGGGGCGCGGTGGAGAGACCCAGTACTTC
CASSLGLAGRGGETQYF
>14|TRBV4-1|.|TRBJ1-2|few
TGCGCCAGCAGCCAAGAACATGTAGAGAGTGGCTACACCTTC
CASSQEHVESGYTF
>15|TRBV11-2|TRBD1|TRBJ2-5|.
TGTGCCAGCAGTAAAGCCAGGGGGCTGGCGGAGACCCAGTACTTC
CASSKARGLAETQYF
>14|TRBV10-2|TRBD1|TRBJ1-1|few
TGCGCCAGCAGTGAACAGGGGGCAAACACTGAAGCTTTCTTT
CASSEQGANTEAFF
>13|TRBV7-8|.|TRBJ1-2|few
TGTGCCAGCAGCTTACAGGTCAGGTCGGGCTACACCTTC
CASSLQVRSGYTF
>11|TRBV28|TRBD1|TRBJ1-5|.
TGTGCCAGCGGGGCAGGGGGCCCCCAGCATTTT
CASGAGGPQHF
>13|TRBV7-3|.|TRBJ2-1|many
TGTGCCAGCAGCCTGGGGAATGTCAATGAGCAGTTCTTC
CASSLGNVNEQFF
>15|TRBV5-6|.|TRBJ1-5|.
TGTGCCAGCAGCTTGCGAGGGTACAGCAATCAGCCCCAGCATTTT
CASSLRGYSNQPQHF
>15|TRBV19|TRBD1|TRBJ1-2|.
TGTGCCAGTACGGTGTCAGGGGGGGAGGTAGACGGCTACACCTTC
CASTVSGGEVDGYTF
>13|TRBV5-6|.|TRBJ1-4|many
TGTGCCAGCAGCCTTCCAACTAATGAAAAACTGTTTTTT
CASSLPTNEKLFF
>14|TRBV6-1|.|TRBJ1-2|few
TGTGCCAGCAGTGAGAAGGCCCTAATGAGGGGCTACACCTTC
CASSEKALMRGYTF
>13|TRBV2|TRBD1|TRBJ1-1|.
TGTGCCAGCAGTAGGGACAGGGGAACTGAAGCTTTCTTT
CASSRDRGTEAFF
>15|TRBV6-1|TRBD1|TRBJ1-4|few
TGTGCCAGCAGTGGAGGACAGGGCGGTAATGAAAAACTGTTTTTT
CASSGGQGGNEKLFF
>16|TRBV6-6|.|TRBJ1-2|few
TGTGCCAGCAGTTACTCGTGGGCAGGGGATCTGTCTGGCTACACCTTC
CASSYSWAGDLSGYTF
>16|TRBV7-8|.|TRBJ1-2|.
TGTGCCAGCAGCCCGGTGGGGGGTCTCAACTCGGCGGGCTACACCTTC
CASSPVGGLNSAGYTF
>13|TRBV28|.|TRBJ2-5|.
TGTGCCAGCAGTACAGGACCCCAAGAGACCCAGTACTTC
CASSTGPQETQYF
>15|TRBV2|TRBD1|TRBJ2-7|.
TGTGCCAGCAGTGAAAGACAGGGGGGGTTCTACGAGCAGTACTTC
CASSERQGGFYEQYF
>17|TRBV23-1|.|TRBJ1-2|.
TGCGCCAGCAGCGACCGCCTCGAGGAGTTAGCTAACTATGGCTACACCTTC
CASSDRLEELANYGYTF
>13|TRBV4-2|.|TRBJ1-1|few
TGTGCCAGCAGCCAAGACACCAACACTGAAGCTTTCTTT
CASSQDTNTEAFF
>15|TRBV7-2|.|TRBJ2-7|few
TGTGCCAGCAGCCGGGCCGAGATCCCCTACTACGAGCAGTACTTC
CASSRAEIPYYEQYF
>15|TRBV5-6|TRBD1|TRBJ1-5|.
TGTGCCAGCAGCTCGGGACAGGGGGTCGGTCAGCCCCAGCATTTT
CASSSGQGVGQPQHF
>13|TRBV30|.|TRBJ1-4|once
TGTGCCTGGAGTAAGGGGGAGGCGGAAAAACTGTTTTTT
CAWSKGEAEKLFF
>20|TRBV5-4|TRBD1|TRBJ2-6|.
TGTGCCAGCAGCTTGGGATTCGTCGGACAGGGGGCTGCTGGGGCCAACGTCCTGACTTTC
CASSLGFVGQGAAGANVLTF
>14|TRBV6-5|.|TRBJ2-7|few
TGTGCCAGCAGTTACTACTGGCGGGGCTACGAGCAGTACTTC
CASSYYWRGYEQYF
>11|TRBV20-1|.|TRBJ2-5|few
TGCAGTGCTAGCGATCAAGAGACCCAGTACTTC
CSASDQETQYF